These 6 T cell receptor beta chains came from one sample sequenced in a study of T cells in localized non-small cell lung cancer. Sequencing was performed with immunoSEQ multiplex PCR; in TCRdb, only in-frame clones are kept and a portion is missing. The table includes roughly 40,000 clones, under 90% detected once. The sample in question was peripheral blood mononuclear cells, obtained before any cancer treatment. These receptors were collected from a male donor aged 60 or over with stage II lung adenocarcinoma.

The V call is TRBV5-1, the J call TRBJ1-6; D ambiguous. With 4 bases removed from V and 11 bases from J, the gap between germline ends came to 16 bases. This CDR3 has 14 amino acids. Germline CDR1 reads SGHRS; CDR2 reads YFSETQ. The CDR3 here is CASSLGPMVAPLHF. The CDR3 DNA reads as TGCGCCAGCAGCCTGGGCCCGATGGTGGCACCCCTCCACTTT.

This clone was found once. The chain combines TRBV13 with TRBJ2-1; TRBD2 aligns across 8 bases. CDR3 length: 17 residues. J gave up 7 bases and V 5 bases, and 16 bases lay outside the gene matches. Germline CDR1 PRHDT, CDR2 FYEKMQ (reference sequence). For the CDR3, the DNA is TGTGCCAGCAGCCTCGACCCCAGGCGGGAGGAGGAGAATGAGCAGTTCTTC. This encodes CASSLDPRREEENEQFF.

This clone was recorded only once. This chain links TRBV30 with TRBJ2-7; 7 bases line up with TRBD1. The germline gives CDR1 GTSNPN, CDR2 SVGIG (reference sequence). The CDR3 covers 12 residues. The trim removed 8 bases at V and 4 bases at J, leaving 8 bases unmatched. The CDR3 spells CARGQSDYEQYF. The CDR3 bases are TGTGCCCGGGGACAGTCCGATTACGAGCAGTACTTC.

V usage is TRBV18 and J usage is TRBJ1-4; tentative D call: TRBD1 (5 bases). Trimming stripped 3 bases from V and 0 bases from J, with 23 bases between. The CDR3 length is 20 residues. The germline V gene encodes CDR1 KGHSH and CDR2 LQKENI. The DNA of the CDR3 is TGTGCCAGCTCACCGGCCCTACGACTGAGCACAGGAACAACTAATGAAAAACTGTTTTTT. Translation gives CASSPALRLSTGTTNEKLFF.

This chain links TRBV10-3 with TRBJ1-1; 7 bases map to TRBD1. The length of the CDR3 is 14 residues. Germline V gene data show CDR1 as ENHRY and CDR2 as SYGVKD. Germline trimming cut 5 bases from V and 0 bases from J; bases unmatched to any gene: 3. As DNA, the CDR3 is TGTGCCATCAGTCCCGGGACAGTGAACACTGAAGCTTTCTTT. Amino acids: CAISPGTVNTEAFF.

The CDR3 is CASSDGGALLYIQYF. DNA of the CDR3: TGTGCCAGCAGTGATGGTGGGGCCTTATTATACATTCAGTACTTC. This rearrangement joins TRBV2 to TRBJ2-4, with D possibly matching TRBD1 (5 bases). The germline V gene encodes CDR1 SNHLY and CDR2 FYNNEI. V was shortened by 3 bases and J by 8 bases, with 17 bases between the two germline ends. This CDR3 comprises 15 residues.